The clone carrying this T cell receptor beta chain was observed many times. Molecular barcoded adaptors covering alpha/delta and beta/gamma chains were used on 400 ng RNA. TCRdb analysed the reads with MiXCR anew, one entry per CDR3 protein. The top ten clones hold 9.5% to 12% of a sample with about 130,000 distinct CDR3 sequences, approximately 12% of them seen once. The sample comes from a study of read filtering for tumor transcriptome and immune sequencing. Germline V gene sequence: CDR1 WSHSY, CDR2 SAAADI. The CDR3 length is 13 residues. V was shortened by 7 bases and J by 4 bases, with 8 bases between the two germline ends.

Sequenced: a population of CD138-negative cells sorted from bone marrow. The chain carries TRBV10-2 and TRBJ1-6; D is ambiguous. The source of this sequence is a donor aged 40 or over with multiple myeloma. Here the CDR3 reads CASTASYNSPLHF. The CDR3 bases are TGCGCCAGCACTGCCTCGTATAATTCACCCCTCCACTTT.